This record covers a single T cell receptor beta chain. TCRdb reprocessed the RT-PCR reads with MiXCR, giving one entry per CDR3 protein. The table lists about 700,000 distinct CDR3 sequences, approximately 15% of them singletons, with 3.6% in the top ten. This clonotype was obtained from a female donor in good health, serving as a healthy control. The sequencing input was memory CD4+ T cells from blood.

DNA for the CDR3: TGTGCCAGCAGCTCCCCTGCGGTGGGGACAGAGACCCAGTACTTC. It codes for CASSSPAVGTETQYF. The rearrangement links TRBV7-9 to TRBJ2-5; D may match TRBD1 or TRBD2 (5 bases each). Trimming took off 4 bases at V and 4 bases at J, with 16 bases between the two ends. Germline V gives CDR1 SEHNR, CDR2 FQNEAQ (reference sequence). The length of the CDR3 is 15 residues.